The rows below give T cell receptor beta chains drawn from one sample of a study of blood T cell repertoires in COVID-19. The protocol was immunoSEQ multiplex PCR, while the TCRdb copy is restricted to in-frame clones and leaves out a portion. Of approximately 99,000 clones in the sample, less than 85% were seen once. The sequenced sample was peripheral blood. The receptors stem from a woman over 75 with active or convalescent COVID-19. Both conserved end residues are part of each CDR3. The order of the fields is clone size, D gene, J gene, V gene, CDR3 DNA, CDR3 protein. The D gene is left open where the match is weak. Clone size appears in some rows only: once, few, many, or a class for an expanded clone.

clone_size: .
d_call: TRBD2
j_call: TRBJ2-1
v_call: TRBV19
cdr3_nt: TGTGCCAGTACCGCTCTAGCGGGAGAGTCCTACAATGAGCAGTTCTTC
cdr3_aa: CASTALAGESYNEQFF

clone_size: .
d_call: TRBD1
j_call: TRBJ1-1
v_call: TRBV7-9
cdr3_nt: TGTGCCAGCAGCCCACAGGGGCCATACACTGAAGCTTTCTTT
cdr3_aa: CASSPQGPYTEAFF

clone_size: once
d_call: .
j_call: TRBJ1-2
v_call: TRBV19
cdr3_nt: TGTGCCAGTAGTATTCCGGGTACCTATGGCTACACCTTC
cdr3_aa: CASSIPGTYGYTF

clone_size: .
d_call: .
j_call: TRBJ1-2
v_call: TRBV28
cdr3_nt: TGTGCCAGCAGTCATAACTATGGCTACACCTTC
cdr3_aa: CASSHNYGYTF

clone_size: .
d_call: TRBD2
j_call: TRBJ2-2
v_call: TRBV11-3
cdr3_nt: TGTGCCAGCAGCCCGGGGGGGTTGACCGGGGAGCTGTTTTTT
cdr3_aa: CASSPGGLTGELFF

clone_size: .
d_call: .
j_call: TRBJ1-6
v_call: TRBV2
cdr3_nt: TGTGCCAGCAGTGAAGCGCTTAAGGGGTCCTATAATTCACCCCTCCACTTT
cdr3_aa: CASSEALKGSYNSPLHF

clone_size: once
d_call: TRBD1
j_call: TRBJ1-1
v_call: TRBV6-4
cdr3_nt: TGTGCCAGCAGTGGCCAACAGGGGGACACTGAAGCTTTCTTT
cdr3_aa: CASSGQQGDTEAFF

clone_size: once
d_call: TRBD1
j_call: TRBJ1-2
v_call: TRBV5-5
cdr3_nt: TGTGCCAGCAGCTCAGGACAGGGGGCTAACTATGGCTACACCTTC
cdr3_aa: CASSSGQGANYGYTF

clone_size: .
d_call: .
j_call: TRBJ2-7
v_call: TRBV28
cdr3_nt: TGTGCCAGCAGTTTAATGGGAGCCGCGGACTACGAGCAGTACTTC
cdr3_aa: CASSLMGAADYEQYF

clone_size: .
d_call: .
j_call: TRBJ2-7
v_call: TRBV7-9
cdr3_nt: TGTGCCAGCAGCGGCATCGGGACTGCTCACTACGAGCAGTACTTC
cdr3_aa: CASSGIGTAHYEQYF

clone_size: .
d_call: TRBD2
j_call: TRBJ2-3
v_call: TRBV5-1
cdr3_nt: TGCGCCAGCAGCCTGGGACTAGCGGGAGTGGATACGCAGTATTTT
cdr3_aa: CASSLGLAGVDTQYF

clone_size: .
d_call: .
j_call: TRBJ2-1
v_call: TRBV2
cdr3_nt: TGTGCCAGCAGTGAGAATCCTCAGGACTACAATGAGCAGTTCTTC
cdr3_aa: CASSENPQDYNEQFF

clone_size: few
d_call: .
j_call: TRBJ1-5
v_call: TRBV10-1
cdr3_nt: TGCGCCAGCAGTGTTAGCTGGGATCAGCCCCAGCATTTT
cdr3_aa: CASSVSWDQPQHF

clone_size: few
d_call: TRBD1
j_call: TRBJ2-2
v_call: TRBV6-5
cdr3_nt: TGTGCCAGCAGGGGACAGACGAACACCGGGGAGCTGTTTTTT
cdr3_aa: CASRGQTNTGELFF

clone_size: .
d_call: .
j_call: TRBJ1-1
v_call: TRBV2
cdr3_nt: TGTGCCAGCAGAGGGCAGACCAAGCGGCTCTTT
cdr3_aa: CASRGQTKRLF